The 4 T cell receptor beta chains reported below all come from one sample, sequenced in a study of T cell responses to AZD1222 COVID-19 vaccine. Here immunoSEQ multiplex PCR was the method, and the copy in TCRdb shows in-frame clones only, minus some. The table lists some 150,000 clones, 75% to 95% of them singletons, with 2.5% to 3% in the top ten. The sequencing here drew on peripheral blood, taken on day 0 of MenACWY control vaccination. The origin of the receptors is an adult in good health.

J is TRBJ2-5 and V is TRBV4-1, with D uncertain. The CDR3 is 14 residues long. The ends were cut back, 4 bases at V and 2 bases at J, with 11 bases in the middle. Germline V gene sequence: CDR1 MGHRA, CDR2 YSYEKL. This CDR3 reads CASSRSFGQETQYF. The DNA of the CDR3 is TGCGCCAGCAGCCGCTCCTTTGGGCAAGAGACCCAGTACTTC.

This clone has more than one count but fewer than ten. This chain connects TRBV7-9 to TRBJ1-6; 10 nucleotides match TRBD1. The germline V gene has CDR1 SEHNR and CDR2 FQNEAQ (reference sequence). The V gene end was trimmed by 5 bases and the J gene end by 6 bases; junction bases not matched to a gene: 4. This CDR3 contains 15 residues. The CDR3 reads CASSLRDRGNSPLHF. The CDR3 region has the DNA TGTGCCAGCAGCCTCCGGGACAGGGGTAATTCACCCCTCCACTTT.

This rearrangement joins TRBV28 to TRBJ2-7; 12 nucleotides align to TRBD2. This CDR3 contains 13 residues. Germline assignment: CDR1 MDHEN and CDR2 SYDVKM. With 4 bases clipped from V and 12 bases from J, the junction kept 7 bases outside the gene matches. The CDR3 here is CASSYPSGRGSYF. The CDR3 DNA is TGTGCCAGCAGTTACCCTAGCGGGAGGGGATCGTACTTC.

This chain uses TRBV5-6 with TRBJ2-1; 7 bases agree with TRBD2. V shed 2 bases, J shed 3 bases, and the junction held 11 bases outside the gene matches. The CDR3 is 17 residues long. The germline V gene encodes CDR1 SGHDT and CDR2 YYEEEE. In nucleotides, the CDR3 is TGTGCCAGCAGCTTCGTGGGAGGCAGCGGGATCTACAATGAGCAGTTCTTC. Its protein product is CASSFVGGSGIYNEQFF. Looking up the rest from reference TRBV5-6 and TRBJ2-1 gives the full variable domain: DAGVTQSPTHLIKTRGQQVTLRCSPKSGHDTVSWYQQALGQGPQFIFQYYEEEERQRGNFPDRFSGHQFPNYSSELNVNALLLGDSALYLCASSFVGGSGIYNEQFFGPGTRLTVL.